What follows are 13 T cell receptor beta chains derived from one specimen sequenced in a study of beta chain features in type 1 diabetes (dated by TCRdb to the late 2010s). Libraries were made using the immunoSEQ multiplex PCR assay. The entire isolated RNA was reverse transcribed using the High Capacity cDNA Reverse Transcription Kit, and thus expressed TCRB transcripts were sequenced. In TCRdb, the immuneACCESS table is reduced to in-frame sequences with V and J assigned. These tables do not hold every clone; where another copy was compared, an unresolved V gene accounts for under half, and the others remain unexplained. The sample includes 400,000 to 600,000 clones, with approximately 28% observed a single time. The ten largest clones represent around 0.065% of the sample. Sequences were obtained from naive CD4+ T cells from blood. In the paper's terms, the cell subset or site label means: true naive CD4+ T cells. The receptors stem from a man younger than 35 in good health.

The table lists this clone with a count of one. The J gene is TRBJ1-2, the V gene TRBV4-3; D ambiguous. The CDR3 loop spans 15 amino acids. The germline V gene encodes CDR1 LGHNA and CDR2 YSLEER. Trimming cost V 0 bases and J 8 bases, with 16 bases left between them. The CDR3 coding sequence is TGCGCCAGCAGCCAAGACACCTGGGCAGTTCGGGGCTACACCTTC. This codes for CASSQDTWAVRGYTF.

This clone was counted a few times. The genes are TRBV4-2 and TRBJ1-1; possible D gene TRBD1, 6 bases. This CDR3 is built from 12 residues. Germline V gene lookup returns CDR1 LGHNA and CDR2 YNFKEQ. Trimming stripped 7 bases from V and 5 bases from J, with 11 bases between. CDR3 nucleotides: TGTGCCAGCACACAGGGTGGAACTGAAGCTTTCTTT. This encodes CASTQGGTEAFF.

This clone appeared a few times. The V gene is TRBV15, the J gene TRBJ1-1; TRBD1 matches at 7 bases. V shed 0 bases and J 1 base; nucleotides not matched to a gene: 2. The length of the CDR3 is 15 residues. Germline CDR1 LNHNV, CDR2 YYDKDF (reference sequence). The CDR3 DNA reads TGTGCCACCAGCAGAGATAACAGGGGGAACACTGAAGCTTTCTTT. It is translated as CATSRDNRGNTEAFF.

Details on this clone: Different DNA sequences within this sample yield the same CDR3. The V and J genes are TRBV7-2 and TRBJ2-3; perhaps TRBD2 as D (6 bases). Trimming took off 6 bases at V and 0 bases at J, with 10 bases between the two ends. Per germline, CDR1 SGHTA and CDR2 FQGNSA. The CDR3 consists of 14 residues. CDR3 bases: TGTGCCAGCAGACTAGCCGGTAGCACAGATACGCAGTATTTT. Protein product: CASRLAGSTDTQYF.

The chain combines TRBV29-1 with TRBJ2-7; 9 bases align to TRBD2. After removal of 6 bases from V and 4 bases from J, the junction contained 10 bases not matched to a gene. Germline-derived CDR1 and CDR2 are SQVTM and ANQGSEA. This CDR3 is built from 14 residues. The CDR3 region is CSVPTAGGLYEQYF. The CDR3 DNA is TGCAGCGTGCCGACAGCGGGAGGATTATACGAGCAGTACTTC.

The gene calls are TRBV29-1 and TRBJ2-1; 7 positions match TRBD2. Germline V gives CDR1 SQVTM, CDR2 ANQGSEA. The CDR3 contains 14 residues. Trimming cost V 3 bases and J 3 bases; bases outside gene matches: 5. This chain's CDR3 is CSVEGGSHYNEQFF. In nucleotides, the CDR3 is TGCAGCGTTGAGGGCGGGAGCCACTACAATGAGCAGTTCTTC.

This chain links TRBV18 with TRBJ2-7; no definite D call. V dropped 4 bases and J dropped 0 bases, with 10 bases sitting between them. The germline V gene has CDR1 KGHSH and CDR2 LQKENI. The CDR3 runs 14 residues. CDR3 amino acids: CASSLRSNSYEQYF. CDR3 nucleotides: TGTGCCAGCTCACTCCGGTCGAACTCCTACGAGCAGTACTTC.

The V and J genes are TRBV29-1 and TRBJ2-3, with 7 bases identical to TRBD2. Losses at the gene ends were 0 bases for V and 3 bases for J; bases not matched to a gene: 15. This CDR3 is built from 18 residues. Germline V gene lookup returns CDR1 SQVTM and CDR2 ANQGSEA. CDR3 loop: CSVEDGFREGRVTDTQYF. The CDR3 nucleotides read TGCAGCGTTGAAGATGGGTTCAGGGAGGGGAGAGTAACAGATACGCAGTATTTT.

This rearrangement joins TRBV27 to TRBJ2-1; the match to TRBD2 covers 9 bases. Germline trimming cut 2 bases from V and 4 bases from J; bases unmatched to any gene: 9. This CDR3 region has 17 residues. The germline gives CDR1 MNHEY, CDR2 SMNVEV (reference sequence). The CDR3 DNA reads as TGTGCCAGCAGTTTAGGGGCTAGCGGGATACCTTACAATGAGCAGTTCTTC. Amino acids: CASSLGASGIPYNEQFF.

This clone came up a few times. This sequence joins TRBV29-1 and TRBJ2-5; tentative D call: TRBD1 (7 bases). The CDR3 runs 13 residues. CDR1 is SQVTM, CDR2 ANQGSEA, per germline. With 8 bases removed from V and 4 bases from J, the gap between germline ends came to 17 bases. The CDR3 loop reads CSSQGGRGETQYF. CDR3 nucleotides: TGCAGCTCCCAGGGGGGAAGGGGAGAGACCCAGTACTTC.

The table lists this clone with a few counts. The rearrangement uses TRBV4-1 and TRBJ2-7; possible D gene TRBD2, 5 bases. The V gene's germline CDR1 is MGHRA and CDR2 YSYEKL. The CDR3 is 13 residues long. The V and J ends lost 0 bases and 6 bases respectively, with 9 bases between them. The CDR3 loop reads CASSQDGIREQYF. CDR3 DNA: TGCGCCAGCAGCCAAGACGGGATTCGCGAGCAGTACTTC.

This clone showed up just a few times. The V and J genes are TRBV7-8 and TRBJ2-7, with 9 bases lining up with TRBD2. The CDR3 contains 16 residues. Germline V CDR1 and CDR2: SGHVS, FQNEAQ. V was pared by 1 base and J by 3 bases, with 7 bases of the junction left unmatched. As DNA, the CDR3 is TGTGCCAGCAGCTTAGGGCGGACTAGCGCCTACTACGAGCAGTACTTC. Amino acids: CASSLGRTSAYYEQYF.

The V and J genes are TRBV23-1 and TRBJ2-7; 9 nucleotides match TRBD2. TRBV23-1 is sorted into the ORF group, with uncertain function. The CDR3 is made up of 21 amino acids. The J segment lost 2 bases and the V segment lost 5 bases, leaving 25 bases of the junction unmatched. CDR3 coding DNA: TGCGCCAGCAGTTCAAACCGACGTATCGGGAGCAGCGGGAGGTTGCCCTACGAGCAGTACTTC. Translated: CASSSNRRIGSSGRLPYEQYF.